The 23 T cell receptor beta chains below all came from one sample that was sequenced in a study of Ad26.COV2.S vaccination and SARS-CoV-2 variants. The repertoire was sequenced with immunoSEQ multiplex PCR; TCRdb's copy has only in-frame clones and lacks some. The table includes fewer than 500,000 clones, 75% to 90% detected once. Treatment described: approximately 18 received Ad26.COV2.S at low or high dose, single or two shots; about 5 received placebo; per-sample allocation not given. At day 63 after the first vaccine or placebo injection, samples were drawn. The sample in question was peripheral blood, obtained in a trial of Ad26.COV2.S vaccine versus placebo. These receptors all come from a person between 18 and 60 years old who received the Ad26.COV2.S COVID-19 vaccine or a placebo.

This clone has just one count. The V and J genes are TRBV5-1 and TRBJ2-2; 7 nucleotides align to TRBD1. This CDR3 is built from 15 residues. Germline lookup yields CDR1 SGHRS and CDR2 YFSETQ. With 0 bases clipped from V and 6 bases from J, the junction kept 5 bases outside the gene matches. CDR3 sequence reads: CASSLAQGEAGELFF. The DNA of the CDR3 is TGCGCCAGCAGCTTGGCTCAGGGGGAAGCCGGGGAGCTGTTTTTT.

This clone was counted only a few times. Other DNA sequences of this sample code for an identical CDR3. This chain connects TRBV5-4 to TRBJ2-2; either TRBD1 or TRBD2 may supply D (6 bases each). Germline CDR1 is SGHNT and CDR2 is YYREEE (reference sequence). Trimming stripped 4 bases from V and 0 bases from J, with 10 bases between. There are 15 residues in the CDR3. The CDR3 region is CASSLGGANTGELFF. CDR3 nucleotides: TGTGCCAGCAGCCTCGGGGGCGCGAACACCGGGGAGCTGTTTTTT.

The gene calls are TRBV5-5 and TRBJ2-3; tentative D call: TRBD1 (5 bases). The V end lost 2 bases, the J end lost 2 bases, and 9 bases lay between the germline ends. Germline CDR1 SGHKS, CDR2 YYEKEE (reference sequence). This CDR3 is built from 14 residues. CDR3 sequence: CASSLGRDTDTQYF. The CDR3 DNA is TGTGCCAGCAGCTTAGGCAGGGACACAGATACGCAGTATTTT.

The V and J genes are TRBV4-1 and TRBJ1-5, with 7 bases matching TRBD1. Germline assignment: CDR1 MGHRA and CDR2 YSYEKL. The junction had 8 bases not matched to a gene; V was cut back by 1 base and J by 5 bases. The CDR3 has 16 residues. The CDR3 DNA reads as TGCGCCAGCAGCCAAGTTCCCGCAGGGGGTTATCAGCCCCAGCATTTT. Translating it yields CASSQVPAGGYQPQHF.

The gene calls are TRBV19 and TRBJ2-3, with D unclear. Germline lookup yields CDR1 LNHDA and CDR2 SQIVND (reference sequence). V was shortened by 4 bases and J by 2 bases, with 10 bases between the two germline ends. The CDR3 has 14 amino acids. The CDR3 coding sequence is TGTGCCAGTAGTAGGACCTCTATCACAGATACGCAGTATTTT. Translated, it gives CASSRTSITDTQYF.

The chain carries TRBV19 and TRBJ2-1; 8 bases are shared with TRBD2. The V segment lost 5 bases and the J segment 4 bases; nucleotides outside the gene matches: 10. The CDR3 sequence is 16 residues long. Germline CDR1 is LNHDA and CDR2 is SQIVND (reference sequence). The CDR3 loop reads CASSRVGREVYNEQFF. Here the CDR3 DNA reads TGTGCCAGTAGTCGGGTGGGGCGGGAGGTATACAATGAGCAGTTCTTC. Looking up the rest from reference TRBV19 and TRBJ2-1 gives the full variable domain: DGGITQSPKYLFRKEGQNVTLSCEQNLNHDAMYWYRQDPGQGLRLIYYSQIVNDFQKGDIAEGYSVSREKKESFPLTVTSAQKNPTAFYLCASSRVGREVYNEQFFGPGTRLTVL.

This chain's CDR3 is CASSRTSGRSYEQYV. Here the CDR3 DNA reads TGTGCCAGCAGCCGGACTAGCGGGAGGTCCTACGAGCAGTACGTC. The chain carries TRBV7-8 and TRBJ2-7; 14 bases agree with TRBD2. The CDR3 spans 15 residues. Germline CDR1 SGHVS, CDR2 FQNEAQ. Trimming at V came to 5 bases and at J to 1 base, leaving 1 base not matched to a gene.

This clone was recorded a few times. Other DNA sequences from this sample encode an identical CDR3 as well. This rearrangement joins TRBV27 to TRBJ1-5; D unclear. There are 16 residues in the CDR3. Trimming stripped 2 bases from V and 0 bases from J, with 11 bases between. Germline V gives CDR1 MNHEY, CDR2 SMNVEV (reference sequence). DNA for the CDR3: TGTGCCAGCAGTTTAATTGGAGTCGGTAGCAATCAGCCCCAGCATTTT. Its protein is CASSLIGVGSNQPQHF.

V is TRBV11-2 and J is TRBJ1-4; D unresolved. The CDR3 extends over 16 amino acids. The ends were cut back, 4 bases at V and 0 bases at J, with 12 bases in the middle. Germline V gene data show CDR1 as SGHAT and CDR2 as FQNNGV. CDR3 DNA sequence: TGTGCCAGCAGCTCCCTAAAAGGGCCAACTAATGAAAAACTGTTTTTT. Amino acids: CASSSLKGPTNEKLFF.

The V and J genes are TRBV7-2 and TRBJ2-7; 8 bases are shared with TRBD1. CDR1 SGHTA and CDR2 FQGNSA come from the germline V gene. The J segment lost 5 bases and the V segment lost 0 bases, leaving 0 bases of the junction unmatched. The CDR3 runs 13 residues. The CDR3 protein is CASSLADRDEQYV. The CDR3, as DNA: TGTGCCAGCAGCTTAGCGGACAGGGACGAGCAGTACGTC.

The rearrangement links TRBV7-5 to TRBJ2-3; the table's D call TRBD2 went unverified against the DNA. TRBV7-5 is recorded as a pseudogene. CDR3 length equals 16 residues. The CDR3 coding sequence is TGTGCCAGAACCCCGCTTATCCCCCGGTTCACAGATACGCAGTATTTT. As protein: CARTPLIPRFTDTQYF.

The chain links TRBV18 to TRBJ1-2, with TRBD1 as a possible D gene (5 bases). This CDR3 comprises 16 residues. Germline CDR1 is KGHSH and CDR2 is LQKENI. The V end lost 6 bases, the J end lost 4 bases, and 21 bases lay between the germline ends. The DNA of the CDR3 is TGTGCCAGCTCGTTAACTCCGGAGACAGCCTCCTATGGCTACACCTTC. Protein sequence: CASSLTPETASYGYTF.

The chain joins TRBV5-4 to TRBJ2-1; 8 bases are shared with TRBD2. The CDR3 runs 16 residues. V lost 2 bases to trimming and J lost 4 bases; unmatched junction nucleotides: 8. Germline CDR1 and CDR2: SGHNT and YYREEE (reference sequence). The CDR3 DNA follows: TGTGCCAGCAGCTTTGAGGGACTAGGATCTTACAATGAGCAGTTCTTC. It encodes CASSFEGLGSYNEQFF.

This rearrangement joins TRBV2 to TRBJ1-2; D is uncertain. The CDR3 covers 12 residues. The germline V gene encodes CDR1 SNHLY and CDR2 FYNNEI. Trimming left V 5 bases short and J 2 bases short, with 6 bases between. This chain's CDR3 is CASSPRNYGYTF. For the CDR3, the DNA is TGTGCCAGCAGTCCGAGAAACTATGGCTACACCTTC. Full variable domain (missing parts from reference TRBV2 and TRBJ1-2): EPEVTQTPSHQVTQMGQEVILRCVPISNHLYFYWYRQILGQKVEFLVSFYNNEISEKSEIFDDQFSVERPDGSNFTLKIRSTKLEDSAMYFCASSPRNYGYTFGSGTRLTVV.

A few counts support this clone. CDR3 loop: CASSQVGSNTDTQYF. The CDR3 nucleotides are TGCGCCAGCAGCCAGGTCGGGTCCAACACAGATACGCAGTATTTT. V gene TRBV4-3 combines with J gene TRBJ2-3; D ambiguous. V gave up 3 bases and J gave up 2 bases, with 12 bases separating them. The V gene's germline CDR1 is LGHNA and CDR2 YSLEER. The CDR3 has 15 residues.

The CDR3 here is CASSVVDGRAALTEQFF. The CDR3 nucleotides read TGTGCCAGCAGCGTAGTAGATGGGAGGGCAGCCCTCACTGAGCAGTTCTTC. The rearrangement links TRBV9 to TRBJ2-1; 7 bases fit TRBD2. The germline CDR1 and CDR2 sequences are SGDLS and YYNGEE. The CDR3 totals 17 residues. With V trimmed by 0 bases and J by 9 bases, 15 bases remained unmatched. Combining the CDR3 with reference TRBV9 and TRBJ2-1 gives the whole variable domain DSGVTQTPKHLITATGQRVTLRCSPRSGDLSVYWYQQSLDQGLQFLIQYYNGEERAKGNILERFSAQQFPDLHSELNLSSLELGDSALYFCASSVVDGRAALTEQFFGPGTRLTVL.

The CDR3 is CASSERMAQHF. DNA for the CDR3: TGTGCCAGCAGCGAGAGGATGGCCCAGCATTTT. V and J are TRBV28 and TRBJ1-5; no clear D gene. Germline values: CDR1 MDHEN, CDR2 SYDVKM. The V gene lost 6 bases and the J gene lost 11 bases, with 11 bases spanning the gap. The CDR3 sequence is 11 residues long.

Details on this clone: Other DNA sequences in this specimen translate into the identical CDR3. CDR3 residues: CASSLQGAYNEQFF. The CDR3 bases are TGTGCCAGCAGCTTACAGGGGGCTTACAATGAGCAGTTCTTC. The chain joins TRBV6-2 or TRBV6-3 to TRBJ2-1, with 9 bases lining up with TRBD1. V gave up 6 bases and J gave up 4 bases; unmatched junction bases: 4. In germline, CDR1 is MNHEY, CDR2 SVGEGT. The CDR3 loop spans 14 amino acids.

V gene TRBV6-5 combines with J gene TRBJ2-3; 9 nucleotides align to TRBD2. There are 15 residues in the CDR3. V lost 4 bases, J lost 1 base, and 3 bases stayed unmatched. Germline CDR1 and CDR2: MNHEY and SVGAGI. The DNA for the CDR3 is TGTGCCAGCAGTTCCCAGCGGGGGGGCACAGATACGCAGTATTTT. Translated, it gives CASSSQRGGTDTQYF.

The chain employs TRBV9 and TRBJ2-1, with D perhaps matching TRBD2 (5 bases). Germline CDR1 and CDR2: SGDLS and YYNGEE. V was clipped by 1 base and J by 9 bases, with 17 bases between them. The CDR3 contains 15 residues. This CDR3 is CASSVYELAPGEQFF. Here the CDR3 DNA reads TGTGCCAGCAGCGTATACGAGCTAGCCCCCGGTGAGCAGTTCTTC.

The rearrangement joins TRBV6-5 to TRBJ1-5, with D unclear. V lost 10 bases to trimming and J lost 5 bases, with 15 bases between them. The CDR3 is made up of 13 amino acids. Per germline, CDR1 MNHEY and CDR2 SVGAGI. The CDR3 region is CATKRGRDQPQHF. The CDR3 DNA reads as TGTGCCACAAAGCGGGGTCGGGATCAGCCCCAGCATTTT.

The chain has TRBV19 and TRBJ2-1; D not certain. Germline V gene lookup returns CDR1 LNHDA and CDR2 SQIVND (reference sequence). The V gene lost 6 bases and the J gene lost 13 bases, with 22 bases spanning the gap. CDR3 length equals 14 residues. The CDR3 here is CASRPELKSPGQFF. CDR3 bases: TGTGCCAGTAGGCCCGAACTAAAGTCCCCAGGTCAGTTCTTC.

The chain couples TRBV16 to TRBJ1-2; D remains ambiguous. This CDR3 comprises 13 residues. The V end lost 3 bases, the J end lost 4 bases, and 9 bases lay between the germline ends. The germline V gene encodes CDR1 KGHSY and CDR2 FQNENV. The CDR3 sequence is CASSHEASYGYTF. In nucleotides, the CDR3 is TGTGCCAGCAGCCATGAGGCAAGCTATGGCTACACCTTC.